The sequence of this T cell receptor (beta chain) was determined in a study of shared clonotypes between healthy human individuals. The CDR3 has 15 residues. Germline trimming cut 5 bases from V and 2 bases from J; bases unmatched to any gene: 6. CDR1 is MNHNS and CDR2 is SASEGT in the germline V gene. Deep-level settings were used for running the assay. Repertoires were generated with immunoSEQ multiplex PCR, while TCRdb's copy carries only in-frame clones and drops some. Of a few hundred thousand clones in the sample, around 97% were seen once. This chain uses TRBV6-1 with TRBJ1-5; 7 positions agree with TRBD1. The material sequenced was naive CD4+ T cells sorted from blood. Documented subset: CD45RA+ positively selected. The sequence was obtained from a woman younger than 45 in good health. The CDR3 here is CASSNRGRGNQPQHF. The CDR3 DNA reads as TGTGCCAGCAGTAACAGGGGACGGGGCAATCAGCCCCAGCATTTT.